This T cell receptor (beta chain) was identified during a study of blood T cells in healthy people across ages. CDR3 length equals 16 residues. Each donor was a healthy Caucasian individual from Russia, aged about 6 to 100. Peripheral blood samples of around 9.5 milliliters were drawn from each donor. At least 6 micrograms of total RNA were extracted per sample. Together with a sample-barcoded 5' primer, a J-beta primer mix was included in a second PCR lasting about 6 to 11 cycles. TCRdb redid the calling of the 5' RACE reads with MiXCR, one entry per CDR3 protein. The sample yields 780,000 or so distinct CDR3 sequences, 45% to 70% seen once.

This clonotype originated in a man aged 35 to 55 in good health. The chain combines TRBV21-1 with TRBJ2-4; the table's D call, TRBD1, was not checked against the DNA. The end of the DNA aligns better with TRBJ2-7, so the J call may be wrong. TRBV21-1 is a known pseudogene. Sequenced material: blood. This chain's CDR3 is CASSKGAREPSYEQYF. Written as DNA, the CDR3 is TGTGCCAGCAGCAAAGGGGCCAGGGAGCCCTCCTACGAGCAGTACTTC.